Listed below are T cell receptor beta chains from one sample, sequenced in a study of shared clonotypes between healthy human individuals. The repertoire was sequenced with immunoSEQ multiplex PCR; TCRdb's copy has only in-frame clones and lacks some. The table lists about a million clones, approximately 80% of them singletons. The material sequenced was memory CD4+ T cells from PBMCs. All receptors derive from a young man in good health. Some clones in this sample may be carry-over from other donors' samples. Both conserved end residues are part of each CDR3. The D gene is left open where the match is weak. Rows give clone size only sometimes, using once, few, many, or a class for an expanded clone.

size,V,D,J,CDR3,DNA
-,TRBV2,-,TRBJ1-1,CASSPGYTEAFF,TGTGCCAGCAGCCCGGGCTACACTGAAGCTTTCTTT
-,TRBV9,-,TRBJ2-7,CASSVGGSTNEQYF,TGTGCCAGCAGCGTAGGAGGTTCGACGAACGAGCAGTACTTC
-,TRBV28,-,TRBJ1-5,CASSTPGTAGPPQHF,TGTGCCAGCTCGACTCCAGGGACCGCAGGCCCGCCCCAGCATTTT
-,TRBV5-1,-,TRBJ1-2,CASSLVQTNYGYTF,TGCGCCAGCAGCTTGGTACAGACTAACTATGGCTACACCTTC
-,TRBV28,-,TRBJ1-5,CASSFTSGRGQPQHF,TGTGCCAGCAGTTTCACGAGCGGGCGCGGCCAGCCCCAGCATTTT
-,TRBV28,-,TRBJ2-2,CASSWLQGWNTGELFF,TGTGCCAGCAGTTGGTTACAGGGCTGGAACACCGGGGAGCTGTTTTTT
-,TRBV7-9,-,TRBJ2-6,CASSSSVLSGANVLTF,TGTGCCAGCTCCTCCAGCGTACTCTCTGGGGCCAACGTCCTGACTTTC
-,TRBV11-3,-,TRBJ2-3,CASSFYATDTQYF,TGTGCCAGCAGCTTCTATGCGACAGATACGCAGTATTTT
-,TRBV2,TRBD2,TRBJ2-1,CASTELSGSYNEQFF,TGTGCCAGCACCGAACTTAGCGGGAGCTACAATGAGCAGTTCTTC
-,TRBV19,TRBD1,TRBJ2-7,CASSYRTGEEQYF,TGTGCCAGTAGTTACCGGACAGGTGAAGAGCAGTACTTC
-,TRBV11-2,TRBD1,TRBJ2-7,CASSWAGDRGLAGEQYF,TGTGCCAGCAGCTGGGCCGGGGACAGGGGGTTAGCGGGCGAGCAGTACTTC
once,TRBV29-1,-,TRBJ1-4,CSVQDGYEKLFF,TGCAGCGTCCAGGACGGTTATGAAAAACTGTTTTTT
-,TRBV20-1,-,TRBJ2-7,CSARAGSEQYF,TGCAGTGCTAGAGCAGGGAGCGAGCAGTACTTC
-,TRBV2,-,TRBJ2-5,CASSDGRARETQYF,TGTGCCAGCAGTGATGGAAGGGCCCGGGAGACCCAGTACTTC
few,TRBV10-3,TRBD2,TRBJ2-1,CAITRTSGDYNEQFF,TGTGCCATCACCAGGACTAGCGGAGACTACAATGAGCAGTTCTTC
-,TRBV4-2,-,TRBJ1-4,CASSQDEQLNEKLFF,TGTGCCAGCAGCCAAGATGAACAGTTGAATGAAAAACTGTTTTTT
-,TRBV5-4,-,TRBJ2-7,CASSLRTVPYEQYF,TGTGCCAGCAGCCTTAGGACAGTTCCCTACGAGCAGTACTTC
-,TRBV6-1,-,TRBJ1-5,CASSERKGLMYQPQHF,TGTGCCAGCAGTGAAAGGAAGGGGCTGATGTATCAGCCCCAGCATTTT
-,TRBV28,-,TRBJ1-5,CASSPRPSATQHF,TGTGCCAGCAGCCCACGGCCAAGCGCGACCCAGCATTTT
medium-sized,TRBV28,TRBD1,TRBJ2-7,CASSLEDRGAYEQYF,TGTGCCAGCAGTTTGGAGGACAGGGGTGCCTACGAGCAGTACTTC
-,TRBV27,TRBD2,TRBJ2-2,CATRTLADHTGELFF,TGTGCCACCCGAACTCTAGCGGATCACACCGGGGAGCTGTTTTTT
few,TRBV7-9,-,TRBJ2-1,CASSFGGTSGNEQFF,TGTGCCAGCAGCTTCGGCGGGACGTCGGGCAATGAGCAGTTCTTC
-,TRBV4-1,-,TRBJ2-6,CASSQVRQGSSGANVLTF,TGCGCCAGCAGCCAAGTTAGGCAGGGGTCCTCTGGGGCCAACGTCCTGACTTTC
-,TRBV11-2,-,TRBJ1-5,CASSLSVNQPQHF,TGTGCCAGCAGCTTATCAGTGAATCAGCCCCAGCATTTT
-,TRBV30,-,TRBJ2-7,CAWSAARAEQYF,TGTGCCTGGAGTGCTGCGCGTGCCGAGCAGTACTTC
-,TRBV19,-,TRBJ2-7,CASSIVGERDEQYF,TGTGCCAGTAGTATAGTAGGGGAGAGGGACGAGCAGTACTTC
-,TRBV6-1,-,TRBJ2-7,CASSGTPKDEQYF,TGTGCCAGCAGTGGGACCCCCAAGGACGAGCAGTACTTC
-,TRBV6-5,-,TRBJ2-7,CASSYSKRVGTHEQYF,TGTGCCAGCAGTTACTCGAAAAGGGTGGGGACCCACGAGCAGTACTTC
once,TRBV18,TRBD2,TRBJ2-7,CASSPQLAGGEQYF,TGTGCCAGCTCACCGCAACTAGCGGGAGGCGAGCAGTACTTC
-,TRBV7-9,-,TRBJ1-4,CASSSDFQGNEKLFF,TGTGCCAGCAGCTCAGATTTTCAGGGGAATGAAAAACTGTTTTTT
-,TRBV7-4,TRBD1,TRBJ2-7,CASSHTAGTGDYEQYF,TGTGCCAGCAGCCACACGGCCGGGACAGGGGACTACGAGCAGTACTTC
-,TRBV5-5,TRBD1,TRBJ1-2,CASSRTGEDYGYTF,TGTGCCAGCAGCAGAACAGGGGAGGACTATGGCTACACCTTC
-,TRBV5-1,-,TRBJ1-3,CASSLVAGTGNTIYF,TGCGCCAGCAGCTTGGTTGCGGGGACCGGAAACACCATATATTTT
-,TRBV28,TRBD1,TRBJ1-2,CASRKGQNYGYTF,TGTGCCAGCAGAAAGGGACAGAACTATGGCTACACCTTC
-,TRBV7-9,-,TRBJ1-2,CASSLAGAEYGYTF,TGTGCCAGCAGCCTAGCAGGGGCGGAGTATGGCTACACCTTC
-,TRBV7-9,-,TRBJ2-3,CASSLAARGMIADTQYF,TGTGCCAGCAGCTTAGCGGCCCGGGGGATGATAGCAGATACGCAGTATTTT
-,TRBV5-6,-,TRBJ1-2,CASNLASTYGYTF,TGTGCCAGCAATCTTGCCAGTACGTATGGCTACACCTTC
-,TRBV27,TRBD2,TRBJ2-7,CASSTGTSSREQYF,TGTGCCAGCAGTACCGGGACTAGTTCTCGGGAGCAGTACTTC
-,TRBV19,TRBD1,TRBJ1-5,CASSMDRGLNQPQHF,TGTGCCAGTAGTATGGACAGGGGCTTGAATCAGCCCCAGCATTTT
-,TRBV18,TRBD1,TRBJ1-1,CASSPSILGTGDAFF,TGTGCCAGCTCACCAAGTATTCTCGGGACAGGGGACGCTTTCTTT
-,TRBV15,TRBD2,TRBJ2-2,CATSRSIIAGGGTGELFF,TGTGCCACCAGCAGATCTATTATAGCGGGAGGGGGCACCGGGGAGCTGTTTTTT
-,TRBV27,TRBD1,TRBJ2-7,CASRWDREAYEQYF,TGTGCCAGCCGTTGGGACAGAGAGGCCTACGAGCAGTACTTC
few,TRBV28,TRBD1,TRBJ1-2,CASSPTGGNYGYTF,TGTGCCAGCAGCCCAACAGGGGGCAACTATGGCTACACCTTC
-,TRBV7-2,-,TRBJ1-1,CASSLQGTHTEAFF,TGTGCCAGCAGCTTACAGGGCACTCACACTGAAGCTTTCTTT
-,TRBV7-2,-,TRBJ2-1,CASSPLSGSLNEQFF,TGTGCCAGCAGCCCCTTGAGCGGTTCTTTGAATGAGCAGTTCTTC
-,TRBV28,-,TRBJ2-4,CASSLSEYIQYF,TGTGCCAGCAGTTTGTCCGAATACATTCAGTACTTC
-,TRBV7-3,TRBD2,TRBJ2-1,CASSFSPGTSANEQFF,TGTGCCAGCAGCTTTTCCCCCGGGACTAGCGCCAATGAGCAGTTCTTC
-,TRBV7-2,-,TRBJ2-1,CASSLKPGPGNEQFF,TGTGCCAGCAGCTTAAAACCAGGGCCAGGGAATGAGCAGTTCTTC
-,TRBV2,-,TRBJ2-6,CASSQHSNVLTF,TGTGCCAGCAGCCAACATTCCAACGTCCTGACTTTC
-,TRBV5-1,TRBD2,TRBJ2-1,CASSFTGGPFNEQFF,TGCGCCAGCAGCTTCACGGGAGGGCCTTTCAATGAGCAGTTCTTC
-,TRBV5-1,-,TRBJ2-7,CASSLVGPRYEQYF,TGCGCCAGCAGCTTGGTGGGGCCACGCTACGAGCAGTACTTC
-,TRBV28,TRBD2,TRBJ2-7,CASSLELASYEQYF,TGTGCCAGCAGTTTGGAACTAGCGTCCTACGAGCAGTACTTC
many,TRBV29-1,TRBD2,TRBJ2-3,CSVGRTSGTRF,TGCAGCGTTGGTAGGACTAGCGGGACTCGTTTT
-,TRBV7-2,-,TRBJ2-5,CASSYSGPSQETQYF,TGTGCCAGCAGCTACAGCGGTCCTTCCCAAGAGACCCAGTACTTC
few,TRBV5-1,-,TRBJ1-2,CASRSGATNYGYTF,TGCGCCAGCAGATCAGGGGCCACTAACTATGGCTACACCTTC
-,TRBV28,-,TRBJ2-7,CASIRPGHSYEQYF,TGTGCCAGCATAAGACCGGGACACTCGTACGAGCAGTACTTC
-,TRBV28,-,TRBJ2-2,CASSLGGSNGELFF,TGTGCCAGCAGTTTAGGGGGTAGTAACGGGGAGCTGTTTTTT
-,TRBV7-8,-,TRBJ1-4,CASSSRGAGEKLFF,TGTGCCAGCAGCTCCCGCGGGGCCGGGGAAAAACTGTTTTTT
-,TRBV10-3,-,TRBJ1-3,CAISESSRRGNTIYF,TGTGCCATCAGTGAGTCTTCCCGGCGGGGAAACACCATATATTTT
-,TRBV5-1,-,TRBJ2-2,CASSLGSRHGELFF,TGCGCCAGCAGCTTGGGCTCCCGCCACGGGGAGCTGTTTTTT